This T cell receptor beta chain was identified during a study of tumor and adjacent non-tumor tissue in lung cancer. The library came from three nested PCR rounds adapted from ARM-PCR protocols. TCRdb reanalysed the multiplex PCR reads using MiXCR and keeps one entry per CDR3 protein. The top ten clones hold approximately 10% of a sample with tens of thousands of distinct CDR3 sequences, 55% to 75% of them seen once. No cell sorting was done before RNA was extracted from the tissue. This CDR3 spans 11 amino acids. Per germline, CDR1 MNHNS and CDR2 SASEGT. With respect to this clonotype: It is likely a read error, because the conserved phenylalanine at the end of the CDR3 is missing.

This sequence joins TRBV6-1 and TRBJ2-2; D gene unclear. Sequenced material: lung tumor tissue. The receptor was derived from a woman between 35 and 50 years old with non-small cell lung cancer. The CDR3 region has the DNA TGTGCCAGTAGTGAAACCGGGGAGCTGTTTCCT. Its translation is CASSETGELFP.